This T cell receptor (beta chain) derives from a study of T cell repertoires in cytomegalovirus infection. On the study more broadly: Public TCR beta signatures indicated both CMV infection and matching HLA type.

Study conclusions and caveats: Cumulative frequency (of public TCR beta family members) identified carriers of CMV plus the relevant HLA. CMV-specific TCR beta clonotypes restricted by HLA-C dominated the ex vivo response.

Via MiXCR, TCRdb re-called the reads, giving one row per CDR3 protein. The sample shows 90,000 to 120,000 distinct CDR3 sequences, roughly two fifths of them seen only once. Trimming pared 7 bases from V and 2 bases from J, leaving 16 bases between. Germline V gives CDR1 SGHAT, CDR2 FQNNGV. The CDR3 spans 15 residues. For this clonotype: Its antigen is as yet unknown.

The chain carries TRBV11-2 and TRBJ2-3; D is unclear. Sequencing was performed on CD8+ T cells from cultured PBMCs, taken from culture after CMV antigen stimulation. This receptor was identified in a human donor in good health (CMV status not recorded). Some clones in this sample may be carry-over from other donors' samples. In DNA, the CDR3 is TGTGCCAGCACCTACCGAGGCCGAGACACAGATACGCAGTATTTT. Protein sequence: CASTYRGRDTDTQYF.